The clone carrying this TCR beta chain came up once. The germline V gene encodes CDR1 MGHDK and CDR2 SYGVNS. V was trimmed by 2 bases and J by 8 bases, leaving 16 bases between them. This CDR3 is 15 amino acids long. These data belong to a study of blood T cell repertoires in COVID-19. Study at large: PBMCs, B-cell-depleted T cells, or T cells provided the cDNA or gDNA that made up the material.

In the original workflow: Reference gene primer amplification in the assay estimated nucleated cell counts. The assay was immunoSEQ multiplex PCR, and TCRdb's table has in-frame clones only and misses some. V and J calls and clone size are those listed in that table; D and trimming were worked out from the DNA. Counted here are more than 35,000 clones, about 80% occurring once; the ten biggest clones make up more than 12%. Sequencing input: peripheral blood. The sequence came from a middle-aged man with active or convalescent COVID-19. The chain combines TRBV25-1 with TRBJ2-1, with TRBD1 as a possible D gene (6 bases). The CDR3 DNA follows: TGTGCCAGCAGTGAAGGGGGCCCCGGTGGGGATGAGCAGTTCTTC. Residues: CASSEGGPGGDEQFF.